This T cell receptor beta chain was found in a study of T cells after yellow fever vaccination. Conversion of TCR transcripts into cDNA relied on 5'RACE template switching, which added a universal primer site and UMIs. MiXCR was run by TCRdb on the 5' RACE reads, yielding one entry per CDR3 protein. The table includes around 550,000 distinct CDR3 sequences, 19% detected once. This clonotype was picked up a small number of times. Its target is not known. Between the trimmed V and J ends, which lost 6 bases and 5 bases, there was a span of 14 bases. The germline gives CDR1 DFQATT, CDR2 SNEGSKA (reference sequence). This CDR3 region has 13 residues. Study findings and constraints: The booster response re-showed most primary clones: around 97% CD4, approximately 90% CD8. The CD4 compartment and the CD8 compartment contained a small share of clonotypes in common.

This clonotype was sampled from a young man who received the YFV17D yellow fever vaccine. The material was PBMCs, obtained 15 days after the yellow fever booster vaccination. The V call is TRBV20-1, the J call TRBJ2-1; TRBD2 is a possible D gene (6 bases). In DNA form, the CDR3 reads TGCAGTGCGACCCCCGGGGGTAACAATGAGCAGTTCTTC. Protein sequence: CSATPGGNNEQFF.